This T cell receptor (beta chain) emerged from a study of technical replicates of blood from a handful of donors. This clone occurred once. The CDR3 is 14 amino acids. The assay was immunoSEQ multiplex PCR, and TCRdb's table has in-frame clones only and misses some. The sample contains tens of thousands of clones, 90% of which appear only once. The sequence derives from a human donor in good health. Some clones in this sample may be carry-over from other donors' samples. V usage is TRBV21-1 and J usage is TRBJ2-7; the table's D gene call, TRBD2, was not cross checked with the DNA. TRBV21-1 is a pseudogene locus. Sequenced: PBMCs. CDR3 amino acids: CASSKEPCSYEQYF. Here the CDR3 DNA reads TGTGCCAGCAGCAAAGAGCCATGCTCCTACGAGCAGTACTTC.